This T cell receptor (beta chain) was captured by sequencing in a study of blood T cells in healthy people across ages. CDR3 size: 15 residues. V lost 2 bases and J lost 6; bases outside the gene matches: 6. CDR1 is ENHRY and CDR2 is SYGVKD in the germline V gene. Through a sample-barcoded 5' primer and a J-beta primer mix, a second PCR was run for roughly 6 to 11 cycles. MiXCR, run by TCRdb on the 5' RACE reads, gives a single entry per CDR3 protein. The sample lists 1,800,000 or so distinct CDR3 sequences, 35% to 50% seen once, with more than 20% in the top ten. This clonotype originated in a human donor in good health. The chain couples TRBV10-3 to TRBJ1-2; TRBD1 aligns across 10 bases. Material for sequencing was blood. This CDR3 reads CAISEKWGTGDGYTF. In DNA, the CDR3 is TGTGCCATCAGTGAGAAATGGGGGACAGGGGATGGCTACACCTTC.